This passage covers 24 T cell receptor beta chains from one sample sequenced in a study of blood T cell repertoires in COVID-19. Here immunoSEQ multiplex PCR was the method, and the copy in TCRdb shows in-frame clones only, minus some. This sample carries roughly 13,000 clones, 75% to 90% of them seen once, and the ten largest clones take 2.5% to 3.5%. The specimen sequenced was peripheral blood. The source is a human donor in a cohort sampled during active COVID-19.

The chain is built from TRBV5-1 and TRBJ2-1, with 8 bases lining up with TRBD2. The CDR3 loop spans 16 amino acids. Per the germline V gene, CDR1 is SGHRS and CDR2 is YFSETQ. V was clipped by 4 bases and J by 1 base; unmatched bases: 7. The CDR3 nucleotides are TGCGCCAGCAGCCAGAGCGGGGGAATTTCCTACAATGAGCAGTTCTTC. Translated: CASSQSGGISYNEQFF.

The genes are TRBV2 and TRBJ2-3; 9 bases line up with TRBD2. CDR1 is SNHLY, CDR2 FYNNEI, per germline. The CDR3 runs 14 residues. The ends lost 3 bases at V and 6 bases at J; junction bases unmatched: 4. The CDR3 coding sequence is TGTGCCAGCAGTGAGCCTAGCGGGGTGGATACGCAGTATTTT. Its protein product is CASSEPSGVDTQYF.

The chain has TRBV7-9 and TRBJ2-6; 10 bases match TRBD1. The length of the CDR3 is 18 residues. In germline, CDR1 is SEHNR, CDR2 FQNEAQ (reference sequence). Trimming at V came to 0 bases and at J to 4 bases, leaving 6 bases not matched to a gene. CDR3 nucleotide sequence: TGTGCCAGCAGCTTAGCGGGGACAGGGGTAACCGGGGCCAACGTCCTGACTTTC. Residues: CASSLAGTGVTGANVLTF.

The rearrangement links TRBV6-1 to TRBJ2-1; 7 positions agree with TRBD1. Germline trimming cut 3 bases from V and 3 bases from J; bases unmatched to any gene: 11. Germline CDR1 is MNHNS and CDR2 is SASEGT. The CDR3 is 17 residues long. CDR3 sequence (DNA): TGTGCCAGCAGTGATATCATACAGGGGTCTAACTACAATGAGCAGTTCTTC. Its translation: CASSDIIQGSNYNEQFF.

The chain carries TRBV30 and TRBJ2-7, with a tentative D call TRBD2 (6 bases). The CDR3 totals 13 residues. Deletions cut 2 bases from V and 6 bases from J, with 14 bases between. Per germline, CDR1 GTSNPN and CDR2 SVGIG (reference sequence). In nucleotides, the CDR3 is TGTGCCTGGAGTCGCGAGGGAGGCCGCGAGCAGTACTTC. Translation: CAWSREGGREQYF.

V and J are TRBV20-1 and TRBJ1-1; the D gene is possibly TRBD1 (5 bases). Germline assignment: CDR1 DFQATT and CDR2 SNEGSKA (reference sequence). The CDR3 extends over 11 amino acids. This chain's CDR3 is CGGLRNTEAFF. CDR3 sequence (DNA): TGCGGGGGGTTGAGGAACACTGAAGCTTTCTTT.

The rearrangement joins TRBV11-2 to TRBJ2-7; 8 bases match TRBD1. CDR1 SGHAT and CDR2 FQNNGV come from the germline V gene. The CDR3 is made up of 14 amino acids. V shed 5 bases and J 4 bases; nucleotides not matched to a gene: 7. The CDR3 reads CASSPRTGSYEQYF. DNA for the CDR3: TGTGCCAGCAGCCCCCGGACAGGGTCGTACGAGCAGTACTTC.

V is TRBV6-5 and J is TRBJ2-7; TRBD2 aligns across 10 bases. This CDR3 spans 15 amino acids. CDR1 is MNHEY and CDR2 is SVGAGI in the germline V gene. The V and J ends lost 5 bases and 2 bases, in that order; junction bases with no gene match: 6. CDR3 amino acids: CASSTGTSATYEQYF. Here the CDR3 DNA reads TGTGCCAGCAGTACCGGGACTAGCGCAACCTACGAGCAGTACTTC.

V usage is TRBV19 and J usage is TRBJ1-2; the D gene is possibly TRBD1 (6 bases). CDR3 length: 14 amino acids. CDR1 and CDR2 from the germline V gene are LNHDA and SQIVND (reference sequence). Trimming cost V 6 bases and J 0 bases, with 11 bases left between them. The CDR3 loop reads CASSLGTTNYGYTF. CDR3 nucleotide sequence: TGTGCCAGTAGCCTCGGGACAACTAACTATGGCTACACCTTC.

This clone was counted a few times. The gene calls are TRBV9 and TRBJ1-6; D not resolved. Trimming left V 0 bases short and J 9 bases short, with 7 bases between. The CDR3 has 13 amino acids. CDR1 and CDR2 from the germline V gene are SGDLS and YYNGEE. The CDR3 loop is CASSVAEGSPLHF. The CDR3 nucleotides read TGTGCCAGCAGCGTAGCCGAGGGTTCACCCCTCCACTTT.

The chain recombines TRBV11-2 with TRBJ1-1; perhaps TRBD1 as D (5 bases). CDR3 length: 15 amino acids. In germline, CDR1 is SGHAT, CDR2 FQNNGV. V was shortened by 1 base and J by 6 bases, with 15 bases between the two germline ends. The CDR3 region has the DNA TGTGCCAGCAGCTTAGTAGCAGGGTCTCGGGCTGAAGCTTTCTTT. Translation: CASSLVAGSRAEAFF.

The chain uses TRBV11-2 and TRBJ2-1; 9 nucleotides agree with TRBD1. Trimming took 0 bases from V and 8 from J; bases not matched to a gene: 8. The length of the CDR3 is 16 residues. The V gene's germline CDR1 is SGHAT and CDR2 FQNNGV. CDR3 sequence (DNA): TGTGCCAGCAGCTTAGATCAGGGACAGGGTTGGTATGAGCAGTTCTTC. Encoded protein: CASSLDQGQGWYEQFF. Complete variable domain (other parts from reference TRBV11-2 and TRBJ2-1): EAGVAQSPRYKIIEKRQSVAFWCNPISGHATLYWYQQILGQGPKLLIQFQNNGVVDDSQLPKDRFSAERLKGVDSTLKIQPAKLEDSAVYLCASSLDQGQGWYEQFFGPGTRLTVL.

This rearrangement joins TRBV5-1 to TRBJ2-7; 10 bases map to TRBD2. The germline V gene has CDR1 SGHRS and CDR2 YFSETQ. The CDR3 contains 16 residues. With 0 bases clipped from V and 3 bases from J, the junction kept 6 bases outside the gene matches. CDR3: CASSLAPVAGGYEQYF. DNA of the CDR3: TGCGCCAGCAGCTTGGCCCCGGTAGCGGGGGGCTACGAGCAGTACTTC. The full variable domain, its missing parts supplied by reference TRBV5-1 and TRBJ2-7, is KAGVTQTPRYLIKTRGQQVTLSCSPISGHRSVSWYQQTPGQGLQFLFEYFSETQRNKGNFPGRFSGRQFSNSRSEMNVSTLELGDSALYLCASSLAPVAGGYEQYFGPGTRLTVT.

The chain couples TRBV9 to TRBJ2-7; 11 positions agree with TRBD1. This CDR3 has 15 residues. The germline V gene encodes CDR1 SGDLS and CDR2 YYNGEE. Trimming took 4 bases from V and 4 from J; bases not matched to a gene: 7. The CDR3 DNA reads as TGTGCCAGCAGCACCACCGGACAGGGGGCTTACGAGCAGTACTTC. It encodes CASSTTGQGAYEQYF.

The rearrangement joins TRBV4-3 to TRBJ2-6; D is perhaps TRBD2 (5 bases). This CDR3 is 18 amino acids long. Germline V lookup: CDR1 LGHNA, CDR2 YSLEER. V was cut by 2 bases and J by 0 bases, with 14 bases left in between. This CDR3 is CASSQKMPSFSGANVLTF. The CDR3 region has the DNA TGCGCCAGCAGCCAAAAAATGCCTAGCTTCTCTGGGGCCAACGTCCTGACTTTC.

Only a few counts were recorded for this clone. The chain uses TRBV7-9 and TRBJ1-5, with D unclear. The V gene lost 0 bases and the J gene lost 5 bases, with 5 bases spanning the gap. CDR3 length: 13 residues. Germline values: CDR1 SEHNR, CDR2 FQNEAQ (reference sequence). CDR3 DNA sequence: TGTGCCAGCAGCTTAGCGGGCGATCAGCCCCAGCATTTT. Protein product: CASSLAGDQPQHF.

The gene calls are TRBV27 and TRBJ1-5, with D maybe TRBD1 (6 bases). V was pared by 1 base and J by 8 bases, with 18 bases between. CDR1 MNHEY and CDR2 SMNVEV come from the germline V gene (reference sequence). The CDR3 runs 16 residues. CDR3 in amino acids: CASSLFGTGLEKPQHF. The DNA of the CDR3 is TGTGCCAGCAGTTTATTCGGAACAGGGCTTGAGAAGCCCCAGCATTTT.

CDR3: CASRLADSAYNEQFF. The CDR3 nucleotides are TGTGCCAGCAGGCTTGCGGACAGTGCGTACAATGAGCAGTTCTTC. The chain has TRBV6-5 and TRBJ2-1; D may be TRBD1 (6 bases). Germline V lookup: CDR1 MNHEY, CDR2 SVGAGI. This CDR3 has 15 amino acids. V was shortened by 6 bases and J by 4 bases, with 16 bases between the two germline ends.

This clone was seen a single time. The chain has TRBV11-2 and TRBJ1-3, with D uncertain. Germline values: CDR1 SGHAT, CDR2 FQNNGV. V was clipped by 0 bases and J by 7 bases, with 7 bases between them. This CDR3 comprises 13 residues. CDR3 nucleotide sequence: TGTGCCAGCAGCTTAGATTACGGGAACACCATATATTTT. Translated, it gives CASSLDYGNTIYF.

CDR3 residues: CASSESIQGVYGYTF. The CDR3 DNA reads TGTGCCAGCAGTGAAAGTATACAGGGGGTTTATGGCTACACCTTC. The J gene is TRBJ1-2, the V gene TRBV2; TRBD1 aligns across 8 bases. Germline V gives CDR1 SNHLY, CDR2 FYNNEI. The CDR3 runs to 15 residues. With V trimmed by 2 bases and J by 5 bases, 7 bases remained unmatched. Based on the CDR3 plus reference TRBV2 and TRBJ1-2, the full variable domain is EPEVTQTPSHQVTQMGQEVILRCVPISNHLYFYWYRQILGQKVEFLVSFYNNEISEKSEIFDDQFSVERPDGSNFTLKIRSTKLEDSAMYFCASSESIQGVYGYTFGSGTRLTVV.

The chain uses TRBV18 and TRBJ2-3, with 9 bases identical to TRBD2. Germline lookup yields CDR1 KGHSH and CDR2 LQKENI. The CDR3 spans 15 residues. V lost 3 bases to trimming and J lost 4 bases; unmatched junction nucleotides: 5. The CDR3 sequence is CASSPLAGESDTQYF. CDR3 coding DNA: TGTGCCAGCTCACCTTTAGCGGGAGAGTCAGATACGCAGTATTTT.

This CDR3 is CASSWDRALHYEQYF. The CDR3, as DNA: TGTGCCAGCAGTTGGGACAGGGCCTTACACTACGAGCAGTACTTC. The J gene is TRBJ2-7, the V gene TRBV7-9; 9 positions agree with TRBD1. The CDR3 contains 15 residues. Germline V gives CDR1 SEHNR, CDR2 FQNEAQ (reference sequence). The ends lost 6 bases at V and 3 bases at J; junction bases unmatched: 9.

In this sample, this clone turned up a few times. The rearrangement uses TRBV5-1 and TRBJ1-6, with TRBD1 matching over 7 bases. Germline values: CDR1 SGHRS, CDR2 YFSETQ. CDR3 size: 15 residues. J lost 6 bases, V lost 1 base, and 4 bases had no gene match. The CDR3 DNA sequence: TGCGCCAGCAGCTTGACGGGACAGATTAATTCACCCCTCCACTTT. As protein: CASSLTGQINSPLHF. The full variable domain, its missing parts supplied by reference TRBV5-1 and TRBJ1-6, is KAGVTQTPRYLIKTRGQQVTLSCSPISGHRSVSWYQQTPGQGLQFLFEYFSETQRNKGNFPGRFSGRQFSNSRSEMNVSTLELGDSALYLCASSLTGQINSPLHFGNGTRLTVT.

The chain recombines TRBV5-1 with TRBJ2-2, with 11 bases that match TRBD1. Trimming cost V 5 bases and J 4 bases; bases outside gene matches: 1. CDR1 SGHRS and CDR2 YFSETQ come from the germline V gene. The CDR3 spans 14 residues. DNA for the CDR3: TGCGCCAGCAGGGGGACAGGGGGCACCGGGGAGCTGTTTTTT. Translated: CASRGTGGTGELFF.